The next 23 T cell receptor beta chains were all read from a single sample in a study of shared clonotypes between healthy human individuals. TCRdb keeps only in-frame clones here, not all; method: immunoSEQ multiplex PCR. The repertoire consists of some 680,000 clones, with approximately 73% occurring once and the leading ten covering around 1.7%. Sequenced sample: memory CD4+ T cells sorted from blood. The subset was: CD45RA-negative fraction. The receptor set was obtained from a young woman in good health.

Many counts were recorded for this clone. This rearrangement joins TRBV5-1 to TRBJ2-1; D ambiguous. CDR1 is SGHRS and CDR2 is YFSETQ in the germline V gene. The CDR3 extends over 13 amino acids. V shed 4 bases and J shed 5 bases, with 10 bases lying between them. CDR3 loop: CASSHPLNNEQFF. The CDR3, as DNA: TGCGCCAGCAGCCACCCCTTGAACAATGAGCAGTTCTTC.

The chain couples TRBV28 to TRBJ1-3; D not resolved. Germline CDR1 MDHEN, CDR2 SYDVKM. CDR3 length equals 15 residues. Trimming cost V 2 bases and J 3 bases, with 11 bases left between them. The DNA for the CDR3 is TGTGCCAGCAGTTTAGGTGCAAGGTTTGGAAACACCATATATTTT. Translation gives CASSLGARFGNTIYF.

This clone was recorded a few times. V gene TRBV27 combines with J gene TRBJ2-7; the D is unclear. Germline V gene lookup returns CDR1 MNHEY and CDR2 SMNVEV (reference sequence). CDR3 length: 15 residues. Deletions cut 4 bases from V and 0 bases from J, with 13 bases between. The CDR3 is CASSSRHLSSYEQYF. The CDR3 DNA sequence: TGTGCCAGCAGTTCAAGACACTTGAGCTCCTACGAGCAGTACTTC.

This chain connects TRBV5-1 to TRBJ2-7, with D hard to call. Trimming cost V 1 base and J 6 bases, with 11 bases left between them. CDR3 length equals 13 residues. Per germline, CDR1 SGHRS and CDR2 YFSETQ. CDR3 nucleotide sequence: TGCGCCAGCAGCTTGACACCGGAGTTCGAGCAGTACTTC. As protein: CASSLTPEFEQYF.

The V and J genes are TRBV19 and TRBJ2-2; 7 bases match TRBD2. CDR1 is LNHDA, CDR2 SQIVND, per germline (reference sequence). Losses at the gene ends were 7 bases for V and 11 bases for J; bases not matched to a gene: 10. This CDR3 has 13 amino acids. The CDR3 bases are TGTGCCAGTAATTTAGGGACTATCGGTGAGCTGTTTTTT. Translating gives CASNLGTIGELFF.

This clone was counted between two and nine times. The V and J genes are TRBV2 and TRBJ1-5, with D unresolved. The V end was cut by 3 bases, the J end by 2 bases, with 8 bases between. Germline CDR1 is SNHLY and CDR2 is FYNNEI. The CDR3 is made up of 14 amino acids. The CDR3 here is CASSEHPGNQPQHF. The CDR3 DNA sequence: TGTGCCAGCAGTGAGCATCCCGGCAATCAGCCCCAGCATTTT.

In this sample, this clone turned up once. The CDR3 DNA is TGTGCCGCCCGGGAGTTGAGCACAGATACGCAGTATTTT. It specifies CAARELSTDTQYF. The genes are TRBV28 and TRBJ2-3; perhaps TRBD2 as D (6 bases). Trimming took 11 bases from V and 0 from J, leaving 12 bases between them. Germline CDR1 and CDR2: MDHEN and SYDVKM. The CDR3 loop spans 13 amino acids.

The chain combines TRBV7-2 with TRBJ2-1; weak D call: TRBD2 (6 bases). The V end lost 5 bases, the J end lost 12 bases, and 11 bases lay between the germline ends. The length of the CDR3 is 11 residues. Germline V lookup: CDR1 SGHTA, CDR2 FQGNSA. The CDR3 sequence: CASSLMEGQFF. The CDR3, as DNA: TGTGCCAGCAGCCTGATGGAGGGGCAGTTCTTC.

This chain uses TRBV6-6 with TRBJ2-1, with 7 bases that match TRBD2. This CDR3 comprises 13 residues. Germline assignment: CDR1 MNHNY and CDR2 SVGAGI (reference sequence). Losses at the gene ends were 5 bases for V and 5 bases for J; bases not matched to a gene: 3. The CDR3 loop reads CASSRLADNEQFF. CDR3 nucleotides: TGTGCCAGCAGTCGCCTAGCGGACAATGAGCAGTTCTTC.

V is TRBV15 and J is TRBJ1-3; possibly TRBD1 for D (5 bases). V lost 1 base, J lost 4 bases, and 8 bases lay in between. Looked up from germline, CDR1 is LNHNV and CDR2 is YYDKDF (reference sequence). The CDR3 consists of 14 residues. The CDR3, as DNA: TGTGCCACCAGCAGAGGGGACGGCGGAAACACCATATATTTT. This codes for CATSRGDGGNTIYF. The entire variable domain, with the rest obtained from reference TRBV15 and TRBJ1-3, is as follows: DAMVIQNPRYQVTQFGKPVTLSCSQTLNHNVMYWYQQKSSQAPKLLFHYYDKDFNNEADTPDNFQSRRPNTSFCFLDIRSPGLGDTAMYLCATSRGDGGNTIYFGEGSWLTVV.

The V gene is TRBV18, the J gene TRBJ2-2; D is unresolved. Germline CDR1 KGHSH, CDR2 LQKENI. This CDR3 contains 14 residues. Trimming left V 3 bases short and J 6 bases short, with 11 bases between. CDR3 nucleotide sequence: TGTGCCAGCTCACCTTCCGACATAGCCGGGGAGCTGTTTTTT. It yields the protein CASSPSDIAGELFF.

The chain employs TRBV9 and TRBJ2-3, with 10 nucleotides matching TRBD2. This CDR3 has 17 amino acids. CDR1 SGDLS and CDR2 YYNGEE come from the germline V gene. After removal of 0 bases from V and 4 bases from J, the junction contained 8 bases not matched to a gene. As DNA, the CDR3 is TGTGCCAGCAGCGTAGCGGGGACTAGCGATTTCGCAGATACGCAGTATTTT. Protein sequence: CASSVAGTSDFADTQYF. Full variable domain (remainder filled in from reference TRBV9 and TRBJ2-3): DSGVTQTPKHLITATGQRVTLRCSPRSGDLSVYWYQQSLDQGLQFLIQYYNGEERAKGNILERFSAQQFPDLHSELNLSSLELGDSALYFCASSVAGTSDFADTQYFGPGTRLTVL.

The rearrangement joins TRBV7-9 to TRBJ2-1, with 10 bases fitting TRBD2. The CDR3 is made up of 14 amino acids. Germline CDR1 is SEHNR and CDR2 is FQNEAQ (reference sequence). V lost 1 base to trimming and J lost 10 bases; unmatched junction nucleotides: 4. The CDR3 reads CASSLGGSGREQFF. CDR3 coding DNA: TGTGCCAGCAGCTTAGGGGGTAGCGGGAGGGAGCAGTTCTTC.

This clone came up many times. The V call is TRBV5-5, the J call TRBJ2-6, with 9 bases aligning to TRBD2. The CDR3 is 16 residues long. V shed 2 bases, J shed 3 bases, and the junction held 3 bases outside the gene matches. Germline V gene sequence: CDR1 SGHKS, CDR2 YYEKEE (reference sequence). Here the CDR3 reads CASSLAGGIGANVLTF. CDR3 nucleotide sequence: TGTGCCAGCAGCTTAGCGGGAGGTATTGGGGCCAACGTCCTGACTTTC.

The chain joins TRBV28 to TRBJ1-4; D gene unclear. Between the trimmed V and J ends, which lost 6 bases and 8 bases, there was a span of 19 bases. Germline V gene data show CDR1 as MDHEN and CDR2 as SYDVKM. The CDR3 loop spans 15 amino acids. CDR3 DNA: TGTGCCAGCAGCATTCCGGCCCGTGGTCGGGAAAAACTGTTTTTT. Translation gives CASSIPARGREKLFF.

The V gene is TRBV11-2, the J gene TRBJ2-2, with 8 bases identical to TRBD2. The CDR3 length is 15 residues. Germline V gene sequence: CDR1 SGHAT, CDR2 FQNNGV. Unmatched junction bases numbered 4, after V lost 1 base and J lost 6 bases. This CDR3 is CASSLVAGGAGELFF. The DNA for the CDR3 is TGTGCCAGCAGCTTAGTTGCGGGAGGCGCCGGGGAGCTGTTTTTT. The full variable domain, completed using reference TRBV11-2 and TRBJ2-2, is EAGVAQSPRYKIIEKRQSVAFWCNPISGHATLYWYQQILGQGPKLLIQFQNNGVVDDSQLPKDRFSAERLKGVDSTLKIQPAKLEDSAVYLCASSLVAGGAGELFFGEGSRLTVL.

This chain connects TRBV28 to TRBJ2-7, with TRBD2 as a possible D gene (6 bases). Trimming stripped 3 bases from V and 0 bases from J, with 15 bases between. This CDR3 spans 16 amino acids. In germline, CDR1 is MDHEN, CDR2 SYDVKM. The CDR3 DNA follows: TGTGCCAGCAGTTTCCGTTTGCGGGGACTCTCCTACGAGCAGTACTTC. It yields the protein CASSFRLRGLSYEQYF.

The chain uses TRBV7-2 and TRBJ2-1, with 8 bases identical to TRBD2. The CDR3 has 16 amino acids. Unmatched junction bases numbered 7, after V lost 4 bases and J lost 2 bases. The V gene's germline CDR1 is SGHTA and CDR2 FQGNSA. The CDR3 bases are TGTGCCAGCAGCTCCGTAGCGGGAATCACCTACAATGAGCAGTTCTTC. It yields the protein CASSSVAGITYNEQFF. The full variable domain, completed using reference TRBV7-2 and TRBJ2-1, is GAGVSQSPSNKVTEKGKDVELRCDPISGHTALYWYRQSLGQGLEFLIYFQGNSAPDKSGLPSDRFSAERTGGSVSTLTIQRTQQEDSAVYLCASSSVAGITYNEQFFGPGTRLTVL.

The CDR3 sequence: CASSHIGQGDYGYTF. The CDR3, as DNA: TGCGCCAGCAGTCACATCGGACAGGGAGACTATGGCTACACCTTC. The chain joins TRBV4-1 to TRBJ1-2; 8 bases map to TRBD1. The germline V gene encodes CDR1 MGHRA and CDR2 YSYEKL. With V trimmed by 6 bases and J by 3 bases, 9 bases remained unmatched. The CDR3 totals 15 residues.

The chain is built from TRBV25-1 and TRBJ1-1; D gene ambiguous. Deletions cut 11 bases from V and 2 bases from J, with 18 bases between. The CDR3 contains 14 residues. The germline gives CDR1 MGHDK, CDR2 SYGVNS. DNA of the CDR3: TGTGCCGCGGAAGGTGTCGGGCACAACACTGAAGCTTTCTTT. Its translation: CAAEGVGHNTEAFF. Filled out from reference TRBV25-1 and TRBJ1-1, the complete variable domain reads EADIYQTPRYLVIGTGKKITLECSQTMGHDKMYWYQQDPGMELHLIHYSYGVNSTEKGDLSSESTVSRIRTEHFPLTLESARPSHTSQYLCAAEGVGHNTEAFFGQGTRLTVV.

The chain links TRBV6-5 to TRBJ1-1; possibly TRBD1 for D (5 bases). The germline V gene has CDR1 MNHEY and CDR2 SVGAGI. V was cut by 5 bases and J by 9 bases, with 16 bases left in between. The CDR3 has 13 amino acids. CDR3 in amino acids: CASSRLGQGQAFF. As DNA, the CDR3 is TGTGCCAGCAGTCGCCTTGGGCAGGGACAAGCTTTCTTT.

The chain joins TRBV2 to TRBJ2-3; 8 nucleotides line up with TRBD2. There are 16 residues in the CDR3. Per the germline V gene, CDR1 is SNHLY and CDR2 is FYNNEI. V lost 0 bases and J lost 2; bases outside the gene matches: 4. The CDR3 sequence is CASSEAQAGDTDTQYF. CDR3 bases: TGTGCCAGCAGTGAAGCGCAAGCGGGAGACACAGATACGCAGTATTTT.

This clone appeared once. The chain joins TRBV28 to TRBJ2-5; D gene unclear. The J call may be mistaken, given a closer DNA end match to TRBJ2-7. Germline V gene data show CDR1 as MDHEN and CDR2 as SYDVKM. The CDR3 covers 11 residues. CDR3 in amino acids: CASIFSLEQYF. CDR3 nucleotide sequence: TGTGCCAGCATTTTTTCCCTCGAGCAGTACTTC.